This is a list of T cell receptor beta chains from one sample in a study of immune evolution from preneoplasia to lung adenocarcinoma. Method: immunoSEQ multiplex PCR; TCRdb's copy keeps in-frame clones and lacks some. The sample comprises about 9,000 clones, roughly 88% of which are singletons, and about 5.8% rests with the top ten. Sequencing was carried out using FFPE minimally invasive lung adenocarcinoma tissue. The receptors here all came from a person aged 65-85 years with lung adenocarcinoma. Both conserved end residues are part of each CDR3. D genes are given only for firm matches. Rows may omit the clone size; those that give it use once, few, many or a size class.

cdr3_length	d_call	v_call	j_call	clone_size	cdr3_aa	cdr3_nt
16	.	TRBV28	TRBJ2-2	once	CASRALRGRHTGELFF	TGTGCCAGCCGGGCACTCAGAGGGAGGCACACCGGGGAGCTGTTTTTT
16	.	TRBV4-2	TRBJ2-7	.	CASSQDLGRGAGEQYF	TGTGCCAGCAGCCAAGATCTAGGACGGGGGGCGGGGGAGCAGTACTTC
14	.	TRBV11-2	TRBJ2-7	.	CASSLSGVSYEQYF	TGTGCCAGCAGCTTATCTGGGGTCTCCTACGAGCAGTACTTC
15	TRBD1	TRBV7-2	TRBJ1-2	.	CASNAPGQGNYGYTF	TGTGCCAGCAACGCACCGGGACAGGGAAACTATGGCTACACCTTC
13	TRBD2	TRBV7-9	TRBJ2-3	.	CATRSGGGDTQYF	TGTGCCACCCGGTCCGGGGGGGGAGATACGCAGTATTTT
13	.	TRBV5-6	TRBJ2-3	.	CASSSKPTDTQYF	TGTGCCAGCAGCTCAAAACCCACAGATACGCAGTATTTT
13	.	TRBV4-1	TRBJ1-2	.	CASSQDGTYGYTF	TGCGCCAGCAGCCAAGACGGGACCTATGGTTACACCTTC
17	.	TRBV28	TRBJ2-7	.	CASSLPLLGGTTYEQYF	TGTGCCAGCAGTTTACCCCTACTAGGGGGGACGACTTACGAGCAGTACTTC
13	.	TRBV4-2	TRBJ1-2	.	CASSQGQDYGYTF	TGTGCCAGCAGCCAAGGTCAGGACTATGGCTACACCTTC
16	TRBD1	TRBV7-2	TRBJ1-2	.	CASSLVEGTGNYGYTF	TGTGCCAGCAGCTTAGTAGAGGGGACAGGGAACTATGGCTACACCTTC
12	.	TRBV18	TRBJ2-7	.	CASSSRTYEQYF	TGTGCCAGCTCATCACGGACCTACGAGCAGTACTTC
16	TRBD1	TRBV28	TRBJ2-3	few	CASRLGTGDPTDTQYF	TGTGCCAGCAGACTGGGGACAGGGGATCCCACAGATACGCAGTATTTT
13	.	TRBV11-1	TRBJ1-1	.	CASSLGGDTEAFF	TGTGCCAGCAGCTTAGGAGGGGACACTGAAGCTTTCTTT
13	.	TRBV7-8	TRBJ1-5	once	CASSLVDGQPQHF	TGTGCCAGCAGCTTAGTGGACGGTCAGCCCCAGCATTTT
15	.	TRBV4-1	TRBJ1-2	.	CASSPAGILGKGYTF	TGCGCCAGCAGCCCGGCAGGGATTTTAGGCAAAGGCTACACCTTC
13	.	TRBV7-7	TRBJ2-5	.	CASSLWTTETQYF	TGTGCTAGCAGCTTATGGACCACGGAGACCCAGTACTTC
15	TRBD2	TRBV9	TRBJ2-3	.	CASSARAGGSDTQYF	TGTGCCAGCAGCGCAAGGGCGGGGGGGTCAGATACGCAGTATTTT
12	.	TRBV6-5	TRBJ1-1	.	CASSPTQGLAFF	TGTGCCAGCAGCCCGACTCAGGGCTTAGCTTTCTTT
14	TRBD2	TRBV29-1	TRBJ2-2	.	CSFTGGRYTGELFF	TGCAGCTTTACGGGGGGGAGGTACACCGGGGAGCTGTTTTTT
16	TRBD1	TRBV7-9	TRBJ2-5	few	CASTTLRDRGMETQYF	TGTGCCAGCACCACCTTGCGGGACAGGGGTATGGAGACCCAGTACTTC
14	TRBD2	TRBV19	TRBJ2-3	.	CASNSGETTDTQYF	TGTGCCAGTAATAGCGGGGAAACGACAGATACGCAGTATTTT
14	.	TRBV7-7	TRBJ2-3	once	CASSLTSSTDTQYF	TGTGCTAGCAGTCTAACATCTAGCACAGATACGCAGTATTTT
14	.	TRBV5-1	TRBJ2-5	.	CASSFTRVTETQYF	TGCGCCAGCAGCTTCACTAGGGTCACGGAGACCCAGTACTTC
14	.	TRBV11-2	TRBJ1-1	.	CASSLNLRNTEAFF	TGTGCCAGCAGCCTGAACCTAAGGAACACTGAAGCTTTCTTT
14	.	TRBV28	TRBJ1-4	.	CASSHGGASEKLFF	TGTGCCAGCAGCCACGGAGGGGCTAGTGAAAAACTGTTTTTT
16	.	TRBV5-4	TRBJ2-2	.	CASSLVRGADTGELFF	TGTGCCAGCAGCTTGGTTCGTGGGGCGGACACCGGGGAGCTGTTTTTT
13	.	TRBV29-1	TRBJ1-5	.	CSVLGDSNQPQHF	TGCAGCGTTTTAGGAGATAGCAATCAGCCCCAGCATTTT
14	.	TRBV30	TRBJ1-5	.	CAWRGDGSNQPQHF	TGTGCCTGGAGAGGTGATGGAAGCAATCAGCCCCAGCATTTT
14	.	TRBV7-8	TRBJ1-2	.	CASSGDGGNYGYTF	TGTGCCAGCAGCGGGGATGGAGGGAACTATGGCTACACCTTC